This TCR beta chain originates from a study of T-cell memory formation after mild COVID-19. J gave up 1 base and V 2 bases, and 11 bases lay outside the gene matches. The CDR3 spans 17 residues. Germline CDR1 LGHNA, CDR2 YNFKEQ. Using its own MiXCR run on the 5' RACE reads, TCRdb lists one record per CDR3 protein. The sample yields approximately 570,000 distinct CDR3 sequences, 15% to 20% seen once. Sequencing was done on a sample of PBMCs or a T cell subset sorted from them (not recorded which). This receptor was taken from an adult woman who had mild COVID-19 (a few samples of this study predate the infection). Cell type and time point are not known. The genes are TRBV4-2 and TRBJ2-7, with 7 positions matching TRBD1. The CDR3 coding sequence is TGTGCCAGCAGCCAAAAGGGGGACAGTAAACCTTCCTACGAGCAGTACTTC. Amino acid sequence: CASSQKGDSKPSYEQYF.